Below are 13 T cell receptor beta chains sequenced from a single sample in a study of CD8 T cells in ankylosing spondylitis. From the 5' RACE reads, TCRdb called clonotypes with MiXCR, one entry per CDR3 protein. The repertoire consists of roughly 180,000 distinct CDR3 sequences, with 9.8% occurring once and the leading ten covering about 16%. The sample was blood, either unsorted or a sorted T cell fraction (not recorded which). The receptors come from a female donor with ankylosing spondylitis or in good health (not recorded which).

The table lists this clonotype with a few counts. The chain uses TRBV18 and TRBJ2-1; no clear D. The germline V gene encodes CDR1 KGHSH and CDR2 LQKENI. Trimming stripped 2 bases from V and 3 bases from J, with 14 bases between. This CDR3 contains 16 residues. The CDR3 region is CASSPSGRTDYNEQFF. The CDR3, as DNA: TGTGCCAGCTCACCATCAGGTCGTACAGACTACAATGAGCAGTTCTTC.

This clonotype was counted ten times or more. CDR3 in amino acids: CASTQPSLGTEAFF. The CDR3 nucleotides are TGTGCCAGCACCCAGCCCTCGCTAGGCACTGAAGCTTTCTTT. This chain connects TRBV12-3 or TRBV12-4 to TRBJ1-1; D remains unclear. This CDR3 comprises 14 residues. V was pared by 7 bases and J by 4 bases, with 16 bases between.

This clonotype was seen at least ten times. V is TRBV6-2 or TRBV6-3 and J is TRBJ1-1, with D perhaps matching TRBD1 (6 bases). The germline gives CDR1 MNHEY, CDR2 SVGEGT. The CDR3 loop spans 13 amino acids. V lost 6 bases and J 5 bases, leaving 13 bases between the germline ends. The CDR3 sequence: CASSYQGRTEAFF. CDR3 DNA: TGTGCCAGCAGCTATCAGGGGAGGACTGAAGCTTTCTTT.

This clonotype was counted many times. The chain recombines TRBV4-3 with TRBJ2-7; TRBD1 agrees at 10 bases. Germline loops: CDR1 LGHNA, CDR2 YSLEER. The CDR3 totals 16 residues. The J segment lost 5 bases and the V segment lost 2 bases, leaving 9 bases of the junction unmatched. The DNA of the CDR3 is TGCGCCAGCAGCCAATATCACGGGACAGGGGAGGACGAGCAGTACTTC. Translating it yields CASSQYHGTGEDEQYF.

This clonotype showed up just a few times. The V gene is TRBV7-9, the J gene TRBJ2-7, with D perhaps being TRBD1 or TRBD2 (5 bases each). The V gene lost 5 bases and the J gene lost 3 bases, with 14 bases spanning the gap. Germline assignment: CDR1 SEHNR and CDR2 FQNEAQ (reference sequence). This CDR3 region has 14 residues. CDR3 coding DNA: TGTGCCAGCAGCCCCCCGGGGCGAAACTACGAGCAGTACTTC. This sequence encodes CASSPPGRNYEQYF.

V and J are TRBV9 and TRBJ2-1; tentative D call: TRBD2 (6 bases). Germline V gene lookup returns CDR1 SGDLS and CDR2 YYNGEE. This CDR3 has 21 amino acids. V shed 0 bases and J shed 0 bases, with 25 bases lying between them. The CDR3: CASSVEEAGGTWASSYNEQFF. The CDR3, as DNA: TGTGCCAGCAGCGTAGAGGAGGCGGGCGGGACTTGGGCTAGCTCCTACAATGAGCAGTTCTTC.

Sample share makes this clonotype medium-sized. V is TRBV7-9 and J is TRBJ2-3; D is ambiguous. Trimming pared 1 base from V and 1 base from J, leaving 9 bases between. The CDR3 covers 15 residues. Looked up from germline, CDR1 is SEHNR and CDR2 is FQNEAQ (reference sequence). DNA of the CDR3: TGTGCCAGCAGCTTAGTCCTAGGACGCACAGATACGCAGTATTTT. It is translated as CASSLVLGRTDTQYF.

The J gene is TRBJ2-7, the V gene TRBV12-3 or TRBV12-4; D unclear. This CDR3 contains 13 residues. Trimming removed 3 bases at V and 4 bases at J, with 10 bases between. The CDR3 loop is CASSLSGWYEQYF. In DNA, the CDR3 is TGTGCCAGCAGTTTGTCTGGATGGTACGAGCAGTACTTC.

This clonotype has ten or more counts. The gene calls are TRBV12-3 or TRBV12-4 and TRBJ2-5; unclear D gene. V lost 2 bases and J 3 bases, leaving 7 bases between the germline ends. There are 13 residues in the CDR3. The CDR3 protein is CASSLLGKETQYF. The CDR3, as DNA: TGTGCCAGCAGTTTATTGGGGAAAGAGACCCAGTACTTC.

This clonotype has more than one count but fewer than ten. V and J are TRBV4-3 and TRBJ2-3; no firm D call. The germline gives CDR1 LGHNA, CDR2 YSLEER. This CDR3 comprises 16 residues. Trimming took off 4 bases at V and 2 bases at J, with 16 bases between the two ends. Here the CDR3 reads CASSRMNSVPTDTQYF. The CDR3 DNA is TGCGCCAGCAGCCGGATGAACTCAGTGCCCACAGATACGCAGTATTTT.

This clonotype was seen more than once but under ten times. V and J are TRBV4-3 and TRBJ1-1; D is possibly TRBD1 (6 bases). V was pared by 0 bases and J by 5 bases, with 19 bases between. Per the germline V gene, CDR1 is LGHNA and CDR2 is YSLEER. The CDR3 covers 17 residues. The CDR3 DNA reads as TGCGCCAGCAGCCAAGATTCGGGGGCTGTGGGTTGGACTGAAGCTTTCTTT. Translating gives CASSQDSGAVGWTEAFF.

The chain links TRBV6-1 to TRBJ2-5; the match to TRBD2 covers 10 bases. The junction had 10 bases not matched to a gene; V was cut back by 7 bases and J by 5 bases. Looked up from germline, CDR1 is MNHNS and CDR2 is SASEGT. This CDR3 contains 15 residues. The CDR3, as DNA: TGTGCCAGCACAAGCGGGAGGGCCGATTTTGAGACCCAGTACTTC. Its protein is CASTSGRADFETQYF.

This clonotype came up many times. The chain employs TRBV29-1 and TRBJ2-1; 15 bases line up with TRBD2. J gave up 4 bases and V 6 bases, and 10 bases lay outside the gene matches. The CDR3 spans 17 residues. Germline lookup yields CDR1 SQVTM and CDR2 ANQGSEA. CDR3 in amino acids: CSVVGLAGGEAYNEQFF. The CDR3 DNA reads TGCAGCGTAGTGGGACTAGCGGGAGGAGAGGCTTACAATGAGCAGTTCTTC.